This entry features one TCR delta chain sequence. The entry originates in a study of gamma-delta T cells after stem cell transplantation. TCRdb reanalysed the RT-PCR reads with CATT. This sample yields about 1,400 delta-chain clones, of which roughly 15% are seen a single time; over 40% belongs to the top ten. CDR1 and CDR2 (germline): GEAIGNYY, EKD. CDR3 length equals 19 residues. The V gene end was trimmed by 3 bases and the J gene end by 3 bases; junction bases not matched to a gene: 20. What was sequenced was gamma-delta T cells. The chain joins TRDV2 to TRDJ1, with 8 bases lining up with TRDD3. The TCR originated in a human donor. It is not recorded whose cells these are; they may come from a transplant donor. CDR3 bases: TGTGCCTGTGACTCCTTAACTGGGGGCCCCACAGAAGGTCCCGATAAACTCATCTTT. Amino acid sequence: CACDSLTGGPTEGPDKLIF.